Sequencing of this T cell receptor (beta chain) was carried out in a study of blood T cells in healthy people across ages. This clonotype was observed a few times. The authors ran a second PCR of roughly 6 to 12 cycles using a sample-barcoded 5' primer and a J-beta primer mix. Via MiXCR, TCRdb re-called the 5' RACE reads, giving one row per CDR3 protein. The sample lists approximately 780,000 distinct CDR3 sequences; roughly 25% were seen once. Germline values: CDR1 SGHRS, CDR2 YFSETQ. The length of the CDR3 is 15 residues. Separately, the same data were catalogued under a study of T cells of mothers and their children.

The sequenced sample was blood. This sequence was found in a boy aged 5-17 years in good health. The gene calls are TRBV5-1 and TRBJ2-5, with D perhaps assigned TRBD1 or TRBD2 (6 bases each). The J call is uncertain, as TRBJ2-1 better fits the DNA end. The CDR3 coding sequence is TGCGCCAGCAGCTTGGGGACAGCGGGCTACAATGAGCAGTTCTTC. Protein sequence: CASSLGTAGYNEQFF.